This T cell receptor beta chain was profiled in a study of T cells expressing NK-cell markers. As to this clonotype: Its target is unknown.

TCRdb reprocessed the 5' RACE reads and keeps a single row for each CDR3 protein, giving no DNA. Its table lists some 340,000 distinct CDR3 sequences. Study outcomes and limitations: Evidence did not settle whether expanded NKG2C+ T cell clones targeted HCMV.

Germline V gives CDR1 LGHDT, CDR2 YNNKEL (reference sequence). The CDR3 spans 15 residues. The sequence derives from a man aged 18-69 years in good health. This chain links TRBV3-1 with TRBJ1-1; the TCRdb call, TRBD1, lacks DNA for checking. Sequenced sample: blood T cells: a sorted CD56 or NKG2C T cell subset, CD4+ or CD8+ T cells, or bulk PBMC T cells (not recorded which). CDR3 amino acids: CASSQEGQGNTEAFF.